These 6 T cell receptor beta chains share one sample of origin, sequenced in a study of blood T cell repertoires in COVID-19. This table comes from immunoSEQ multiplex PCR, and its TCRdb copy is limited to in-frame clones, with some not included. The repertoire has about 160,000 clones, more than 80% of them found once; the top ten carry about 11%. Sequenced sample: peripheral blood. The source is a human donor in a cohort sampled during active COVID-19.

The genes are TRBV5-1 and TRBJ2-5, with 11 bases that match TRBD1. Germline values: CDR1 SGHRS, CDR2 YFSETQ. Trimming cost V 9 bases and J 3 bases; bases outside gene matches: 4. This CDR3 is built from 13 residues. CDR3 loop: CANPGQGEETQYF. CDR3 bases: TGCGCCAACCCGGGACAGGGGGAAGAGACCCAGTACTTC.

The chain links TRBV5-6 to TRBJ1-2; 7 bases line up with TRBD1. This CDR3 spans 13 amino acids. From germline, CDR1 is SGHDT and CDR2 YYEEEE. The V and J ends lost 2 bases and 8 bases, in that order; junction bases with no gene match: 6. CDR3 amino acids: CASSLRTGEGYTF. The CDR3 nucleotides read TGTGCCAGCAGCTTACGGACAGGCGAGGGCTACACCTTC.

V usage is TRBV18 and J usage is TRBJ1-2; D unclear. From germline, CDR1 is KGHSH and CDR2 LQKENI. V shed 3 bases and J shed 3 bases, with 8 bases lying between them. This CDR3 contains 13 residues. The CDR3 sequence is CASSPSSDYGYTF. CDR3 bases: TGTGCCAGCTCACCGTCCAGTGACTATGGCTACACCTTC.

The chain is built from TRBV10-3 and TRBJ1-3; D is possibly TRBD1 (5 bases). In germline, CDR1 is ENHRY, CDR2 SYGVKD. V was cut by 4 bases and J by 0 bases, with 16 bases left in between. CDR3 length: 17 residues. The CDR3 reads CAISGGGATYSGNTIYF. CDR3 sequence (DNA): TGTGCCATCAGTGGGGGGGGAGCGACCTACTCTGGAAACACCATATATTTT.

This rearrangement joins TRBV7-2 to TRBJ1-1; possibly TRBD1 for D (5 bases). V was pared by 5 bases and J by 4 bases, with 14 bases between. This CDR3 is 14 amino acids long. From germline, CDR1 is SGHTA and CDR2 FQGNSA. The chain's CDR3 is CASSQVWGSTEAFF. Written as DNA, the CDR3 is TGTGCCAGCAGCCAAGTGTGGGGCAGCACTGAAGCTTTCTTT.

The rearrangement links TRBV7-2 to TRBJ2-1, with D possibly matching TRBD2 (5 bases). The CDR3 is 15 residues long. Germline V gene lookup returns CDR1 SGHTA and CDR2 FQGNSA. Trimming took off 8 bases at V and 2 bases at J, with 16 bases between the two ends. CDR3 DNA sequence: TGTGCCAGCGGTAGGAGGTCGAGCCCCTACAATGAGCAGTTCTTC. Amino acids: CASGRRSSPYNEQFF.